Each of the 24 T cell receptor beta chains below was sequenced from the same sample in a study of identical twins. TCRdb used MiXCR to reprocess the 5' RACE reads, holding one entry per CDR3 protein. The sample shows roughly 1.6 million distinct CDR3 sequences, roughly a third of them seen only once. The source material was cord blood. The source is a newborn girl in good health.

This sequence joins TRBV20-1 and TRBJ2-1; TRBD2 is a possible D gene (6 bases). The J call is in doubt because the DNA end fits TRBJ2-7 better. The germline V gene has CDR1 DFQATT and CDR2 SNEGSKA (reference sequence). This CDR3 is 13 amino acids long. The CDR3 here is CSMGGGHYNEQYF. In nucleotides, the CDR3 is TGCAGTATGGGGGGAGGCCATTACAATGAGCAGTACTTC.

The chain combines TRBV20-1 with TRBJ2-7, with D possibly being TRBD1 (6 bases). Germline assignment: CDR1 DFQATT and CDR2 SNEGSKA (reference sequence). Deletions cut 7 bases from V and 7 bases from J, with 17 bases between. The CDR3 has 12 amino acids. For the CDR3, the DNA is TGCAGTGTTCGGACAGTCTCAGGGGAGCAGTACTTC. This gives the protein CSVRTVSGEQYF.

The chain carries TRBV20-1 and TRBJ1-2; a weak D match, TRBD1 (5 bases). From germline, CDR1 is DFQATT and CDR2 SNEGSKA (reference sequence). Trimming removed 5 bases at V and 5 bases at J, with 18 bases between. The CDR3 contains 14 residues. The CDR3 sequence is CSAGDPRRPYGYTF. As DNA, the CDR3 is TGCAGTGCTGGGGACCCAAGGCGACCGTATGGCTACACCTTC.

The chain recombines TRBV12-3 or TRBV12-4 with TRBJ2-5; 7 bases map to TRBD1. Trimming cost V 6 bases and J 3 bases; bases outside gene matches: 7. This CDR3 is 14 amino acids long. DNA for the CDR3: TGTGCCAGCAGGCAGACAGGGTCTAAAGAGACCCAGTACTTC. As protein: CASRQTGSKETQYF.

The table lists this clonotype with many counts. The junction departs from germline at one end; a sequencing error may be responsible. The chain joins TRBV5-1 to TRBJ1-1, with 10 positions matching TRBD1. CDR1 is SGHRS and CDR2 is YFSETQ in the germline V gene. The CDR3 spans 14 residues. This CDR3 reads CASSRQGANTEAFF. The DNA for the CDR3 is TGTGCCAGCAGTAGACAGGGGGCGAACACTGAAGCTTTCTTT.

This clonotype was counted only a few times. The genes are TRBV20-1 and TRBJ2-1; D call uncertain. V was trimmed by 6 bases and J by 0 bases, leaving 15 bases between them. Germline V gene sequence: CDR1 DFQATT, CDR2 SNEGSKA (reference sequence). The CDR3 has 15 amino acids. The DNA of the CDR3 is TGCAGTGCCTACGTGGGGTCGAGCTCCTACAATGAGCAGTTCTTC. Translation gives CSAYVGSSSYNEQFF.

The sample holds a few counts of this clonotype. The gene calls are TRBV12-3 or TRBV12-4 and TRBJ1-5; 7 nucleotides agree with TRBD1. V trimming: 6 bases; J trimming: 7 bases; junction bases outside the gene matches: 6. The CDR3 consists of 13 residues. The DNA of the CDR3 is TGTGCCAGCAGCAACAGGGGTCGGCAGCCCCAGCATTTT. Translated, it gives CASSNRGRQPQHF.

The chain is built from TRBV11-1 and TRBJ2-1; 14 nucleotides line up with TRBD2. The CDR3 extends over 21 amino acids. V trimming: 3 bases; J trimming: 5 bases; junction bases outside the gene matches: 18. The germline CDR1 and CDR2 sequences are SGHAT and FQDESV (reference sequence). In nucleotides, the CDR3 is TGTGCCAGCAGCTTTCCCTGGACTAGCGGGGGGCTTACGACCGGACACAATGAGCAGTTCTTC. Amino acids: CASSFPWTSGGLTTGHNEQFF.

This clonotype turned up a few times. The rearrangement joins TRBV13 to TRBJ1-1, with 7 bases that match TRBD1. Trimming at V came to 9 bases and at J to 3 bases, leaving 7 bases not matched to a gene. Germline V gene lookup returns CDR1 PRHDT and CDR2 FYEKMQ (reference sequence). The CDR3 extends over 13 amino acids. CDR3 in amino acids: CASKGAPDTEAFF. The CDR3 nucleotides read TGTGCCAGTAAGGGGGCGCCGGACACTGAAGCTTTCTTT. The full variable domain, with the rest looked up from reference TRBV13 and TRBJ1-1, is AAGVIQSPRHLIKEKRETATLKCYPIPRHDTVYWYQQGPGQDPQFLISFYEKMQSDKGSIPDRFSAQQFSDYHSELNMSSLELGDSALYFCASKGAPDTEAFFGQGTRLTVV.

V gene TRBV12-3 or TRBV12-4 combines with J gene TRBJ2-7, with D perhaps matching TRBD1 (6 bases). The V and J ends lost 6 bases and 2 bases respectively, with 17 bases between them. CDR3 length equals 15 residues. The DNA for the CDR3 is TGTGCCAGCAGCATACAACCAACAGGGCCCTACGAGCAGTACTTC. Translated: CASSIQPTGPYEQYF.

This clonotype has a handful of counts. This chain connects TRBV2 to TRBJ2-3; D is undetermined. The germline CDR1 and CDR2 sequences are SNHLY and FYNNEI. CDR3 length equals 15 residues. V lost 0 bases and J lost 2, with 9 bases in between. The CDR3 sequence is CASSEAFGPTDTQYF. CDR3 DNA: TGTGCCAGCAGTGAAGCTTTTGGGCCCACAGATACGCAGTATTTT. The whole variable domain, filled in from reference TRBV2 and TRBJ2-3, reads EPEVTQTPSHQVTQMGQEVILRCVPISNHLYFYWYRQILGQKVEFLVSFYNNEISEKSEIFDDQFSVERPDGSNFTLKIRSTKLEDSAMYFCASSEAFGPTDTQYFGPGTRLTVL.

The chain carries TRBV12-3 or TRBV12-4 and TRBJ1-6, with D unresolved. The V end lost 6 bases, the J end lost 0 bases, and 3 bases lay between the germline ends. The CDR3 spans 13 residues. CDR3 in amino acids: CASRHSYNSPLHF. The CDR3 DNA follows: TGTGCCAGCAGACACTCCTATAATTCACCCCTCCACTTT.

The chain uses TRBV20-1 and TRBJ1-2; D is perhaps TRBD1 (6 bases). This CDR3 spans 11 amino acids. V was clipped by 5 bases and J by 6 bases, with 10 bases between them. Germline V gene lookup returns CDR1 DFQATT and CDR2 SNEGSKA (reference sequence). The CDR3 loop reads CSADRTHGYTF. DNA of the CDR3: TGCAGTGCTGACAGGACCCATGGCTACACCTTC.

CDR3 sequence reads: CAISEGQGNGARGYTF. The CDR3 DNA sequence: TGTGCCATCAGTGAGGGACAGGGGAACGGGGCTCGCGGCTACACCTTC. The chain combines TRBV10-3 with TRBJ1-2; 9 bases align to TRBD1. Germline lookup yields CDR1 ENHRY and CDR2 SYGVKD. There are 16 residues in the CDR3. V shed 2 bases, J shed 8 bases, and the junction held 12 bases outside the gene matches.

The V gene is TRBV7-6, the J gene TRBJ2-1; TRBD2 is a possible D gene (5 bases). V was cut by 5 bases and J by 2 bases, with 10 bases left in between. CDR3 length: 14 residues. Germline CDR1 and CDR2: SGHVS and FNYEAQ. DNA of the CDR3: TGTGCCAGCAGCAGCGGAAACCCCTACAATGAGCAGTTCTTC. It encodes CASSSGNPYNEQFF.

The genes are TRBV12-3 or TRBV12-4 and TRBJ1-6, with D perhaps TRBD1 (6 bases). V was pared by 5 bases and J by 8 bases, with 13 bases between. CDR3 size: 14 residues. The CDR3 nucleotides read TGTGCCAGCAGTGTCAGGGGAAAGCATTCACCCCTCCACTTT. Its translation: CASSVRGKHSPLHF.

This clonotype was picked up a small number of times. V gene TRBV3-1 combines with J gene TRBJ2-7; TRBD2 matches 9 bases. Trimming at V came to 0 bases and at J to 2 bases, leaving 5 bases not matched to a gene. This CDR3 spans 16 amino acids. Germline V CDR1 and CDR2: LGHDT, YNNKEL (reference sequence). Written as DNA, the CDR3 is TGTGCCAGCAGCCAAGAATCTTGGACTAGCGCCTACGAGCAGTACTTC. It codes for CASSQESWTSAYEQYF.

A few counts support this clonotype. The rearrangement uses TRBV12-3 or TRBV12-4 and TRBJ1-1; D may be TRBD1 (5 bases). Trimming left V 7 bases short and J 4 bases short, with 13 bases between. The CDR3 runs 13 residues. The DNA for the CDR3 is TGTGCCAGCACCTTTCGAAGGGGCACTGAAGCTTTCTTT. This encodes CASTFRRGTEAFF.

This clonotype has more than one count but fewer than ten. The CDR3 DNA sequence: TGTGCCAGCAGGGGGGGACTGAACTACGAGCAGTACTTC. It encodes CASRGGLNYEQYF. The rearrangement joins TRBV2 to TRBJ2-7, with D perhaps TRBD2 (6 bases). This CDR3 has 13 residues. CDR1 and CDR2 from the germline V gene are SNHLY and FYNNEI. V lost 6 bases and J 3 bases, leaving 12 bases between the germline ends.

This clonotype was detected a few times. The chain has TRBV7-2 and TRBJ2-3; no clear D. Trimming removed 0 bases at V and 0 bases at J, with 7 bases between. Germline CDR1 reads SGHTA; CDR2 reads FQGNSA. The CDR3 is made up of 15 amino acids. The CDR3 here is CASSLAPYSTDTQYF. The DNA of the CDR3 is TGTGCCAGCAGCTTAGCGCCATATAGCACAGATACGCAGTATTTT.

This clonotype was detected only a few times. The chain recombines TRBV5-1 with TRBJ1-2, with D possibly being TRBD1 (5 bases). Germline V gene data show CDR1 as SGHRS and CDR2 as YFSETQ. V was pared by 0 bases and J by 2 bases, with 11 bases between. The CDR3 contains 15 residues. This CDR3 reads CASSLGEGMNYGYTF. For the CDR3, the DNA is TGCGCCAGCAGCTTGGGTGAGGGGATGAACTATGGCTACACCTTC. The full variable domain, in which reference TRBV5-1 and TRBJ1-2 provide the parts outside the CDR3, is KAGVTQTPRYLIKTRGQQVTLSCSPISGHRSVSWYQQTPGQGLQFLFEYFSETQRNKGNFPGRFSGRQFSNSRSEMNVSTLELGDSALYLCASSLGEGMNYGYTFGSGTRLTVV.

The chain uses TRBV5-1 and TRBJ2-1; 10 positions match TRBD2. Germline loops: CDR1 SGHRS, CDR2 YFSETQ. This CDR3 contains 16 residues. J lost 6 bases, V lost 0 bases, and 6 bases had no gene match. The CDR3 coding sequence is TGCGCCAGCAGCTTGGGTGGGACTAGCGTAATCAATGAGCAGTTCTTC. Residues: CASSLGGTSVINEQFF.

This clonotype was detected many times. This sequence joins TRBV10-3 and TRBJ2-1, with TRBD1 matching over 7 bases. Germline lookup yields CDR1 ENHRY and CDR2 SYGVKD. Germline trimming cut 5 bases from V and 2 bases from J; bases unmatched to any gene: 9. The CDR3 is 16 residues long. The CDR3 sequence is CAISPPPGTAYNEQFF. CDR3 DNA: TGTGCCATCAGTCCCCCTCCCGGGACAGCCTACAATGAGCAGTTCTTC.

This clonotype was picked up many times. The genes are TRBV12-3 or TRBV12-4 and TRBJ2-3; 8 bases fit TRBD2. V was clipped by 5 bases and J by 0 bases; unmatched bases: 4. The CDR3 extends over 15 amino acids. The CDR3 nucleotides read TGTGCCAGCAGTCCCGAGCGGGGGAGCACAGATACGCAGTATTTT. This codes for CASSPERGSTDTQYF.